This passage covers 15 T cell receptor beta chains from one sample sequenced in a study of blood T cell repertoires in COVID-19. Sequenced by immunoSEQ multiplex PCR; TCRdb stores in-frame clones only, minus some. The data contain around 73,000 clones, around 82% of them seen just once; the ten biggest clones take up 25% to 30%. Material: peripheral blood. The origin of the receptors is a human donor in a cohort sampled during active COVID-19.

The chain uses TRBV5-1 and TRBJ2-5; 11 positions agree with TRBD1. V lost 4 bases to trimming and J lost 5 bases; unmatched junction nucleotides: 7. This CDR3 is 15 amino acids long. CDR1 and CDR2 from the germline V gene are SGHRS and YFSETQ. The chain's CDR3 is CASSPGTGGRETQYF. The DNA of the CDR3 is TGCGCCAGCAGCCCCGGGACAGGGGGTCGGGAGACCCAGTACTTC.

The V call is TRBV5-1, the J call TRBJ2-5, with D tentatively TRBD2 (5 bases). This CDR3 contains 14 residues. Trimming pared 0 bases from V and 4 bases from J, leaving 10 bases between. The germline gives CDR1 SGHRS, CDR2 YFSETQ. CDR3 protein: CASSLEVAGETQYF. The DNA of the CDR3 is TGCGCCAGCAGCTTGGAAGTGGCGGGAGAGACCCAGTACTTC.

This clone has just a few counts. The chain uses TRBV5-3 and TRBJ1-5; TRBD1 aligns across 7 bases. TRBV5-3 qualifies as an ORF whose function is uncertain. This CDR3 is 15 amino acids long. V dropped 4 bases and J dropped 4; count of bases not matched to a gene: 8. The CDR3 loop reads CARSQKNRGNQPQHF. The DNA for the CDR3 is TGTGCCAGAAGCCAGAAGAACAGGGGTAATCAGCCCCAGCATTTT.

J is TRBJ1-2 and V is TRBV19; D not resolved. Trimming pared 4 bases from V and 5 bases from J, leaving 20 bases between. CDR1 LNHDA and CDR2 SQIVND come from the germline V gene (reference sequence). This CDR3 region has 16 residues. CDR3 nucleotides: TGTGCCAGTAGTACCAATTTCCTCCGGGAACCTTATGGCTACACCTTC. Translation: CASSTNFLREPYGYTF.

This clone occurred a few times. In DNA form, the CDR3 reads TGTGCCAGCAGTCCGCTCTCATTGAGGGCAGGAACTGAAGCTTTCTTT. Protein: CASSPLSLRAGTEAFF. The rearrangement links TRBV27 to TRBJ1-1; D remains unclear. Trimming pared 5 bases from V and 5 bases from J, leaving 21 bases between. The CDR3 spans 16 residues. Looked up from germline, CDR1 is MNHEY and CDR2 is SMNVEV (reference sequence).

This chain links TRBV7-2 with TRBJ2-5; 7 nucleotides align to TRBD2. Germline V gives CDR1 SGHTA, CDR2 FQGNSA. V shed 3 bases and J 5 bases; nucleotides not matched to a gene: 12. The CDR3 consists of 16 residues. CDR3 in amino acids: CASSLGKGGGGETQYF. CDR3 DNA: TGTGCCAGCAGCTTGGGGAAGGGCGGGGGAGGCGAGACCCAGTACTTC.

V and J are TRBV12-3 or TRBV12-4 and TRBJ1-2; 7 bases align to TRBD1. This CDR3 is built from 13 residues. V lost 5 bases to trimming and J lost 7 bases; unmatched junction nucleotides: 7. CDR3 residues: CASSLQTGSGYTF. The CDR3, as DNA: TGTGCCAGCAGTCTACAGACAGGGAGTGGCTACACCTTC.

The chain couples TRBV19 to TRBJ2-5, with D tentatively TRBD2 (5 bases). Germline CDR1 is LNHDA and CDR2 is SQIVND (reference sequence). This CDR3 contains 13 residues. V was cut by 9 bases and J by 0 bases, with 11 bases left in between. The CDR3 region is CASRGLYQETQYF. The CDR3 coding sequence is TGTGCCAGCCGAGGACTGTACCAAGAGACCCAGTACTTC.

This clone occurred a few times. The rearrangement joins TRBV7-9 to TRBJ2-2, with D tentatively TRBD1 (6 bases). The germline V gene has CDR1 SEHNR and CDR2 FQNEAQ (reference sequence). The CDR3 has 15 residues. V shed 1 base and J shed 5 bases, with 11 bases lying between them. The CDR3 is CASSLDAGVTGELFF. The CDR3 nucleotides are TGTGCCAGCAGCTTAGATGCAGGGGTAACCGGGGAGCTGTTTTTT. Supplemented by reference TRBV7-9 and TRBJ2-2, the full variable domain reads DTGVSQNPRHKITKRGQNVTFRCDPISEHNRLYWYRQTLGQGPEFLTYFQNEAQLEKSRLLSDRFSAERPKGSFSTLEIQRTEQGDSAMYLCASSLDAGVTGELFFGEGSRLTVL.

The CDR3 nucleotides are TGTGCCAGCAGTTCCGCGGGGGGTTCAAACATTCAGTACTTC. This encodes CASSSAGGSNIQYF. The chain recombines TRBV5-5 with TRBJ2-4, with 8 bases lining up with TRBD2. Germline assignment: CDR1 SGHKS and CDR2 YYEKEE (reference sequence). This CDR3 is built from 14 residues. V shed 5 bases, J shed 6 bases, and the junction held 7 bases outside the gene matches. The full variable domain, its missing parts supplied by reference TRBV5-5 and TRBJ2-4, is DAGVTQSPTHLIKTRGQQVTLRCSPISGHKSVSWYQQVLGQGPQFIFQYYEKEERGRGNFPDRFSARQFPNYSSELNVNALLLGDSALYLCASSSAGGSNIQYFGAGTRLSVL.

CDR3 DNA: TGTGCCAGCAGCGTAGTCCTCGGACTAGCGGGGGGACCCACAGATACGCAGTATTTT. As protein: CASSVVLGLAGGPTDTQYF. This chain joins TRBV9 and TRBJ2-3; 14 bases map to TRBD2. From germline, CDR1 is SGDLS and CDR2 YYNGEE. The V and J ends lost 0 bases and 2 bases, in that order; junction bases with no gene match: 8. CDR3 length: 19 residues.

This chain uses TRBV14 with TRBJ2-3, with a weak D call TRBD2 (6 bases). Trimming removed 4 bases from V and 4 bases from J, with 15 bases in between. This CDR3 has 15 amino acids. CDR1 is SGHDN, CDR2 FVKESK, per germline. CDR3 DNA sequence: TGTGCCAGCAGCCCCCGACCCAGGGAGGCAGATACGCAGTATTTT. Encoded protein: CASSPRPREADTQYF. Variable domain in full (rest from reference TRBV14 and TRBJ2-3): EAGVTQFPSHSVIEKGQTVTLRCDPISGHDNLYWYRRVMGKEIKFLLHFVKESKQDESGMPNNRFLAERTGGTYSTLKVQPAELEDSGVYFCASSPRPREADTQYFGPGTRLTVL.

The genes are TRBV6-2 or TRBV6-3 and TRBJ2-2; 8 bases are a match to TRBD2. This CDR3 contains 17 residues. Unmatched junction bases numbered 9, after V lost 2 bases and J lost 4 bases. Germline V gene sequence: CDR1 MNHEY, CDR2 SVGEGT. CDR3 sequence: CASSYGWRGASTGELFF. In DNA form, the CDR3 reads TGTGCCAGCAGTTACGGTTGGCGGGGGGCGAGCACCGGGGAGCTGTTTTTT.

This clone has a handful of counts. This chain uses TRBV19 with TRBJ1-4; D remains ambiguous. The V gene's germline CDR1 is LNHDA and CDR2 SQIVND (reference sequence). Trimming took off 5 bases at V and 1 base at J, with 14 bases between the two ends. The CDR3 consists of 16 residues. The CDR3 protein is CASSASPGGTNEKLFF. The CDR3 region has the DNA TGTGCCAGTAGTGCCTCGCCCGGAGGAACTAATGAAAAACTGTTTTTT.

There are a few counts of this clone. The chain joins TRBV6-6 to TRBJ2-2; 8 bases fit TRBD1. V shed 5 bases and J 6 bases; nucleotides not matched to a gene: 11. The length of the CDR3 is 16 residues. CDR1 is MNHNY and CDR2 is SVGAGI in the germline V gene (reference sequence). CDR3 residues: CASSRTWTGKSGELFF. The CDR3 DNA reads as TGTGCCAGCAGTCGAACCTGGACAGGGAAATCCGGGGAGCTGTTTTTT.